This T cell receptor (beta chain) was sequenced for a study of human T cells and chemical hapten exposure. In the study overall: Donors were sensitized with 2% DPC on the upper inner arm. Regarding the study as a whole: With DPC sensitization, TCRs exceeding 1 in 1000 frequency showed no change.

Individual cDNA molecules each carried unique molecular identifiers attached by the library. TCRdb re-called the RACE reads with MiXCR, one entry per CDR3 protein. This sample has around 99,000 distinct CDR3 sequences, with 9.5% to 15% found just once. The sample's time point: patch test 1, 2 weeks after DPC sensitization. The treatment is: therapeutic diphenylcyclopropenone sensitization with weekly scalp DPC. Donors, patients with alopecia ranging from 18 to 70 years old and judged suitable for DPC, provided samples. V was trimmed by 3 bases and J by 2 bases, leaving 10 bases between them. From germline, CDR1 is MNHEY and CDR2 SVGAGI. The CDR3 runs to 14 residues. Details on this clonotype: The antigen is unknown.

This sample comprised whole blood, obtained in connection with sensitization to the hapten diphenylcyclopropenone (DPC). The chain is built from TRBV6-5 and TRBJ2-5, with a weak D call TRBD1 (5 bases). The origin of this receptor is a woman aged 40 to 55 with alopecia areata. Some clones in this sample may be carry-over from other donors' samples. The CDR3 protein is CASSYGAAQETQYF. CDR3 DNA: TGTGCCAGCAGTTATGGGGCCGCTCAAGAGACCCAGTACTTC.